This T cell receptor (beta chain) is from a study of shared clonotypes between healthy human individuals. Study results and limitations: Investigators expected sequencing depth to affect clonotype sharing among donors.

Germline V CDR1 and CDR2: SGHAT, FQNNGV. V lost 7 bases, J lost 5 bases, and 14 bases lay in between. The CDR3 has 13 amino acids. A note on this clone: Its antigen remains unidentified.

Profiled with immunoSEQ multiplex PCR; TCRdb holds only in-frame clones, not every one. This table holds roughly 2 million clones, about 94% found once. The source material was naive CD4+ T cells sorted from blood. Subset defined: CD45RA+ positively selected. J is TRBJ1-2 and V is TRBV11-2, with no clear D. The sequence was collected from a man aged 18 to 30 in good health. CDR3 sequence reads: CASTLGPSYGYTF. Written as DNA, the CDR3 is TGTGCCAGCACCCTAGGGCCCTCATATGGCTACACCTTC.